One and the same sample provided the 21 T cell receptor beta chains below, sequenced in a study of blood T cells in healthy people across ages. A second PCR, run for roughly 6 to 11 cycles, used a sample-barcoded 5' primer plus a J-beta primer mix. TCRdb fed the 5' RACE reads into MiXCR, producing one record per CDR3 protein. The top ten clones hold roughly 9% of a sample with about 540,000 distinct CDR3 sequences, less than 25% of them seen once. The same data also went into a second study, on T cells of mothers and their children.

The sequencing sample was made of blood. Receptor source: a boy between 10 and 17 years old in good health.

J is TRBJ2-7 and V is TRBV5-1; D is ambiguous. There are 13 residues in the CDR3. The V and J ends lost 2 bases and 2 bases respectively, with 8 bases between them. CDR1 and CDR2 (germline): SGHRS, YFSETQ. CDR3 amino acids: CASSLRDPYEQYF. CDR3 sequence (DNA): TGCGCCAGCAGCTTAAGAGATCCCTACGAGCAGTACTTC.

This clonotype was seen a few times. The chain joins TRBV5-1 to TRBJ1-4, with unresolved D. CDR1 SGHRS and CDR2 YFSETQ come from the germline V gene. V was clipped by 3 bases and J by 6 bases, with 9 bases between them. The CDR3 has 13 amino acids. This CDR3 is CASSSVVDEKLFF. The CDR3 DNA reads TGCGCCAGCAGCTCGGTGGTAGATGAAAAACTGTTTTTT.

The gene calls are TRBV18 and TRBJ2-1, with 12 positions matching TRBD2. The V segment lost 4 bases and the J segment 7 bases; nucleotides outside the gene matches: 14. Germline V lookup: CDR1 KGHSH, CDR2 LQKENI. The CDR3 extends over 18 amino acids. The CDR3 here is CASSRLAGGVSVGNEQFF. The CDR3 bases are TGTGCCAGCTCACGGCTAGCGGGAGGGGTCAGCGTGGGAAATGAGCAGTTCTTC.

J is TRBJ2-7 and V is TRBV4-1, with D uncertain. Trimming took off 0 bases at V and 7 bases at J, with 13 bases between the two ends. CDR1 is MGHRA, CDR2 YSYEKL, per germline. The CDR3 totals 14 residues. The CDR3 DNA is TGCGCCAGCAGCCAAGATCGTACCGATCAGGAGCAGTACTTC. Protein: CASSQDRTDQEQYF.

V is TRBV5-5 and J is TRBJ2-1; 9 bases align to TRBD2. CDR1 and CDR2 from the germline V gene are SGHKS and YYEKEE (reference sequence). The CDR3 contains 15 residues. V lost 0 bases to trimming and J lost 9 bases; unmatched junction nucleotides: 7. The CDR3 DNA reads as TGTGCCAGCAGCTTGGAAGCGGGAGGTCTGGGTGAGCAGTTCTTC. Its translation: CASSLEAGGLGEQFF.

The chain is built from TRBV10-3 and TRBJ1-2, with D possibly being TRBD1 (6 bases). This CDR3 region has 16 residues. Trimming took off 3 bases at V and 3 bases at J, with 17 bases between the two ends. Germline CDR1 and CDR2: ENHRY and SYGVKD. CDR3 sequence: CAISEMVTGRHYGYTF. The CDR3 DNA reads as TGTGCCATCAGTGAAATGGTAACAGGGCGACACTATGGCTACACCTTC.

The chain carries TRBV13 and TRBJ2-5; 11 bases line up with TRBD2. The CDR3 is 15 residues long. CDR1 is PRHDT, CDR2 FYEKMQ, per germline (reference sequence). Trimming removed 5 bases from V and 5 bases from J; junction bases left unmatched: 7. The CDR3 loop is CASSLTSGGGETQYF. CDR3 DNA: TGTGCCAGCAGCCTAACTAGCGGGGGAGGCGAGACCCAGTACTTC.

The chain carries TRBV7-3 and TRBJ2-3; a possible D gene is TRBD2 (6 bases). Trimming pared 10 bases from V and 5 bases from J, leaving 16 bases between. Germline lookup yields CDR1 SGHTA and CDR2 FQGTGA. The length of the CDR3 is 13 residues. CDR3 nucleotide sequence: TGTGCCAACCAAGGTGGGGGGAGAGATACGCAGTATTTT. Amino acids: CANQGGGRDTQYF.

The chain combines TRBV6-5 with TRBJ1-6; 7 bases line up with TRBD1. The CDR3 is 14 amino acids. Germline trimming cut 6 bases from V and 8 bases from J; bases unmatched to any gene: 7. Germline CDR1 and CDR2: MNHEY and SVGAGI. CDR3: CASSSGTDDSPLHF. The DNA of the CDR3 is TGTGCCAGCAGCTCCGGGACAGACGATTCACCCCTCCACTTT.

The chain links TRBV14 to TRBJ1-6; D may be TRBD1 (5 bases). The V end lost 4 bases, the J end lost 10 bases, and 11 bases lay between the germline ends. Germline assignment: CDR1 SGHDN and CDR2 FVKESK. CDR3 length: 13 residues. The CDR3 sequence is CASSRLGGSPLHF. Here the CDR3 DNA reads TGTGCCAGCAGCCGACTCGGGGGATCACCCCTCCACTTT.

V usage is TRBV15 and J usage is TRBJ2-5, with 8 bases that match TRBD1. Germline trimming cut 7 bases from V and 5 bases from J; bases unmatched to any gene: 9. The CDR3 sequence is 14 residues long. Germline V lookup: CDR1 LNHNV, CDR2 YYDKDF (reference sequence). Here the CDR3 DNA reads TGTGCCACCAAGGACAGGGAGTTCTCGGAGACCCAGTACTTC. Its protein product is CATKDREFSETQYF. Complete variable domain (other parts from reference TRBV15 and TRBJ2-5): DAMVIQNPRYQVTQFGKPVTLSCSQTLNHNVMYWYQQKSSQAPKLLFHYYDKDFNNEADTPDNFQSRRPNTSFCFLDIRSPGLGDTAMYLCATKDREFSETQYFGPGTRLLVL.

This chain joins TRBV28 and TRBJ2-5; 10 nucleotides agree with TRBD1. CDR3 length: 16 amino acids. The germline V gene has CDR1 MDHEN and CDR2 SYDVKM. Trimming took 5 bases from V and 6 from J; bases not matched to a gene: 12. CDR3 DNA: TGTGCCAGCAGTGAACTCCTCGGACAGGGGGGGAAGACCCAGTACTTC. Translation: CASSELLGQGGKTQYF.

With respect to this clonotype: Germline and junction disagree at one end, which may indicate a read error. The chain is built from TRBV20-1 and TRBJ2-5; TRBD2 aligns across 8 bases. The CDR3 runs 10 residues. In germline, CDR1 is DFQATT, CDR2 SNEGSKA (reference sequence). Written as DNA, the CDR3 is TGCAGTGCGGGGGCGGGGGGAGAGTTCTTC. This translates into CSAGAGGEFF.

This clonotype appeared a few times. The chain is built from TRBV7-8 and TRBJ1-1; D uncertain. The CDR3 consists of 13 residues. V lost 7 bases to trimming and J lost 2 bases, with 11 bases between them. Germline CDR1 SGHVS, CDR2 FQNEAQ. CDR3 amino acids: CASNKAANTEAFF. The CDR3 DNA reads as TGTGCCAGCAACAAAGCGGCTAACACTGAAGCTTTCTTT.

The chain couples TRBV5-6 to TRBJ2-2; D might be TRBD2 (7 bases). V was pared by 3 bases and J by 1 base, with 13 bases between. Germline V gene lookup returns CDR1 SGHDT and CDR2 YYEEEE. This CDR3 has 16 residues. The CDR3 nucleotides read TGTGCCAGCAGCTGGGAGGGACACCTGAACACCGGGGAGCTGTTTTTT. It encodes CASSWEGHLNTGELFF.

This clonotype was seen at least ten times. The CDR3 spells CSVEDLNTEAFF. The CDR3 DNA sequence: TGCAGCGTTGAAGATCTGAACACTGAAGCTTTCTTT. The genes are TRBV29-1 and TRBJ1-1, with D unclear. V was clipped by 0 bases and J by 0 bases, with 2 bases between them. The germline V gene encodes CDR1 SQVTM and CDR2 ANQGSEA. The CDR3 covers 12 residues.

The rearrangement uses TRBV18 and TRBJ1-2; the D gene is possibly TRBD1 (5 bases). The CDR3 is 14 amino acids. Germline CDR1 KGHSH, CDR2 LQKENI. V was pared by 1 base and J by 5 bases, with 11 bases between. The CDR3 is CASSPQGLEYGYTF. In DNA, the CDR3 is TGTGCCAGCTCACCACAGGGACTGGAGTATGGCTACACCTTC.

This chain joins TRBV11-2 and TRBJ1-2; D uncertain. This CDR3 spans 14 amino acids. Trimming took 2 bases from V and 4 from J, leaving 11 bases between them. Germline V gene sequence: CDR1 SGHAT, CDR2 FQNNGV. The CDR3 loop is CASSLQIGSYGYTF. CDR3 nucleotides: TGTGCCAGCAGCTTACAGATAGGGTCCTATGGCTACACCTTC. Full variable domain (remainder filled in from reference TRBV11-2 and TRBJ1-2): EAGVAQSPRYKIIEKRQSVAFWCNPISGHATLYWYQQILGQGPKLLIQFQNNGVVDDSQLPKDRFSAERLKGVDSTLKIQPAKLEDSAVYLCASSLQIGSYGYTFGSGTRLTVV.

The table lists this clonotype with many counts. The rearrangement links TRBV3-1 to TRBJ1-4, with 7 bases aligning to TRBD1. Trimming removed 4 bases from V and 2 bases from J; junction bases left unmatched: 4. The germline CDR1 and CDR2 sequences are LGHDT and YNNKEL (reference sequence). The CDR3 has 15 residues. CDR3 amino acids: CASSPRGRTNEKLFF. CDR3 in DNA: TGTGCCAGCAGCCCCAGGGGGAGGACTAATGAAAAACTGTTTTTT.

The chain links TRBV20-1 to TRBJ1-1; D gene uncertain. From germline, CDR1 is DFQATT and CDR2 SNEGSKA (reference sequence). The CDR3 totals 15 residues. Trimming left V 0 bases short and J 3 bases short, with 14 bases between. The CDR3 DNA follows: TGCAGTGCTAGAGAGCCCGGTGGTAAAGACACTGAAGCTTTCTTT. Translating it yields CSAREPGGKDTEAFF.

In this sample, this clonotype turned up a few times. This sequence joins TRBV27 and TRBJ2-7; possible D gene TRBD1, 5 bases. Trimming left V 3 bases short and J 5 bases short, with 11 bases between. The CDR3 is 13 residues long. Germline assignment: CDR1 MNHEY and CDR2 SMNVEV (reference sequence). CDR3 in amino acids: CASSLAGKHEQYF. CDR3 sequence (DNA): TGTGCCAGCAGTTTGGCAGGGAAACACGAGCAGTACTTC.